This T cell receptor beta chain was recorded in a study of a mutant IDH1 vaccine in newly diagnosed glioma. Study context: In weeks 1, 3, 5, 7, 11, 15, 19 and 23, patients were vaccinated. Radiotherapy, temozolomide, or both had been given previously, and both were given to most. In some groups vaccination began 4-6 weeks post-radiotherapy; others received it with temozolomide. Treated patients had a mean age of around 40 years and an approximately 62% male, around 38% female split.

Time point described: week 23, last vaccination. What each vaccine dose contained was 300 ug of mutant IDH1 20-mer peptide, accompanied by topical imiquimod. With respect to this clone: Its antigen is not identified.

Libraries were prepared by immunoSEQ multiplex PCR; TCRdb keeps only in-frame clonotypes and omits some of them. In the table there are roughly 28,000 clones, about 85% of which are singletons. J lost 7 bases, V lost 6 bases, and 6 bases had no gene match. CDR1 is MNHEY and CDR2 is SMNVEV in the germline V gene (reference sequence). This CDR3 has 14 residues. The chain is built from TRBV27 and TRBJ1-2; 12 nucleotides line up with TRBD1. The source was PBMCs, collected from a glioma patient whose treatment included an IDH1 peptide vaccine. The sequence came from a woman aged 18-35 years with glioma. CDR3 region: CASSPGQGARGYTF. CDR3 DNA: TGTGCCAGCAGCCCGGGACAGGGGGCGCGTGGCTACACCTTC.